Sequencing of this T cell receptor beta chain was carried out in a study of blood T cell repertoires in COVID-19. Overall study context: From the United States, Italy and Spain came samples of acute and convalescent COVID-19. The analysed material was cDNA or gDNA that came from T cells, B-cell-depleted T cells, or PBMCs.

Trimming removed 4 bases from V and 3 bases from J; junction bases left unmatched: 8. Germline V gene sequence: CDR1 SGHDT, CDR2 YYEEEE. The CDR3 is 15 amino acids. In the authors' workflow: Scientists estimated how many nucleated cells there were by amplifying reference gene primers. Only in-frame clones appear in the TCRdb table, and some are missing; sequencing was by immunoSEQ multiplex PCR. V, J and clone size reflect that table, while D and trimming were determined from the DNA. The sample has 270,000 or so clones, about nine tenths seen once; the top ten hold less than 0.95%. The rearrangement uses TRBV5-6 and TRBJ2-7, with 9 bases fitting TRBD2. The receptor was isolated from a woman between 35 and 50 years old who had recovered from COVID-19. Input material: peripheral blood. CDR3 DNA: TGTGCCAGCAGCCCGGGGGCGGGAGGGTACTACGAGCAGTACTTC. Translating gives CASSPGAGGYYEQYF.